Below are 12 T cell receptor beta chains sequenced from a single sample in a study of shared clonotypes between healthy human individuals. The table came from immunoSEQ multiplex PCR; TCRdb's copy has only in-frame clones and leaves some out. Of 2 million to 2.5 million clones in the sample, approximately 90% were seen once. Sequences were obtained from naive CD4+ T cells from PBMCs. Subset reported: CD45RA+ positively selected. The origin of the receptors is a man aged 18-30 years in good health. Some clones in this sample may be carry-over from other donors' samples.

The chain combines TRBV10-3 with TRBJ1-1; 8 nucleotides line up with TRBD1. CDR1 is ENHRY and CDR2 is SYGVKD in the germline V gene. Trimming removed 8 bases from V and 5 bases from J; junction bases left unmatched: 10. The CDR3 is 14 residues long. The CDR3 loop is CAIGYQGAGTEAFF. DNA of the CDR3: TGTGCCATCGGATATCAGGGGGCAGGAACTGAAGCTTTCTTT.

The rearrangement joins TRBV4-1 to TRBJ2-1; tentatively, D is TRBD1 or TRBD2 (5 bases each). V lost 1 base and J 4 bases, leaving 14 bases between the germline ends. The CDR3 is made up of 16 amino acids. The V gene's germline CDR1 is MGHRA and CDR2 YSYEKL. The CDR3 protein is CASSQGQGPPYNEQFF. The CDR3 DNA follows: TGCGCCAGCAGCCAAGGTCAGGGACCACCGTACAATGAGCAGTTCTTC.

The chain uses TRBV29-1 and TRBJ2-5; TRBD2 might be the D (7 bases). The germline V gene encodes CDR1 SQVTM and CDR2 ANQGSEA. The CDR3 has 13 residues. V was shortened by 4 bases and J by 5 bases, with 14 bases between the two germline ends. Here the CDR3 reads CSVVRGGFETQYF. The CDR3, as DNA: TGCAGCGTTGTGAGGGGGGGCTTTGAGACCCAGTACTTC.

V is TRBV7-2 and J is TRBJ2-7; D uncertain. V was shortened by 5 bases and J by 6 bases, with 8 bases between the two germline ends. This CDR3 is built from 11 residues. The germline gives CDR1 SGHTA, CDR2 FQGNSA. The CDR3 bases are TGTGCCAGCAGCCCTGCTATCGAGCAGTACTTC. Protein: CASSPAIEQYF. The full variable domain, its missing parts supplied by reference TRBV7-2 and TRBJ2-7, is GAGVSQSPSNKVTEKGKDVELRCDPISGHTALYWYRQSLGQGLEFLIYFQGNSAPDKSGLPSDRFSAERTGGSVSTLTIQRTQQEDSAVYLCASSPAIEQYFGPGTRLTVT.

Regarding this clone: Other DNA sequences in this sample translate to the same CDR3. The genes are TRBV18 and TRBJ2-7; tentatively, D is TRBD1 (7 bases). This CDR3 spans 14 amino acids. V was clipped by 3 bases and J by 4 bases, with 13 bases between them. Germline V gene sequence: CDR1 KGHSH, CDR2 LQKENI. CDR3 bases: TGTGCCAGCTCACCCAGGGGGGAAGGTTACGAGCAGTACTTC. Protein sequence: CASSPRGEGYEQYF. Supplemented by reference TRBV18 and TRBJ2-7, the full variable domain reads NAGVMQNPRHLVRRRGQEARLRCSPMKGHSHVYWYRQLPEEGLKFMVYLQKENIIDESGMPKERFSAEFPKEGPSILRIQQVVRGDSAAYFCASSPRGEGYEQYFGPGTRLTVT.

The CDR3 is CASSAHLAGGPTQYF. Here the CDR3 DNA reads TGTGCCAGCAGTGCCCACTTAGCGGGAGGGCCAACGCAGTATTTT. The chain uses TRBV7-6 and TRBJ2-3; TRBD2 aligns across 11 bases. With 6 bases clipped from V and 9 bases from J, the junction kept 11 bases outside the gene matches. Germline V gives CDR1 SGHVS, CDR2 FNYEAQ. The length of the CDR3 is 15 residues.

The chain recombines TRBV29-1 with TRBJ2-1; D call uncertain. The CDR3 runs to 11 residues. CDR1 is SQVTM, CDR2 ANQGSEA, per germline. Trimming cost V 7 bases and J 5 bases, with 9 bases left between them. The CDR3 DNA reads as TGCAGCGCAGACGTTCACAATGAGCAGTTCTTC. Translated: CSADVHNEQFF.

The DNA of the CDR3 is TGCGCCAGCAGCTTGGTTGGGACAGGGTTCACCGGGGAGCTGTTTTTT. The encoded protein is CASSLVGTGFTGELFF. The rearrangement uses TRBV5-1 and TRBJ2-2; 9 positions agree with TRBD1. The CDR3 runs to 16 residues. In germline, CDR1 is SGHRS, CDR2 YFSETQ. The V segment lost 0 bases and the J segment 4 bases; nucleotides outside the gene matches: 4.

This sequence joins TRBV18 and TRBJ1-1; D call uncertain. This CDR3 region has 15 residues. Trimming pared 0 bases from V and 3 bases from J, leaving 11 bases between. The germline V gene encodes CDR1 KGHSH and CDR2 LQKENI. DNA of the CDR3: TGTGCCAGCTCACCACCGAGGCCAAGGGACACTGAAGCTTTCTTT. It yields the protein CASSPPRPRDTEAFF.

This clone was counted a few times. Within the sample, other DNA sequences also encode this same CDR3. The chain uses TRBV11-2 and TRBJ1-5; 9 bases are shared with TRBD1. This CDR3 spans 14 amino acids. Germline CDR1 and CDR2: SGHAT and FQNNGV. V dropped 5 bases and J dropped 5; count of bases not matched to a gene: 4. CDR3 in DNA: TGTGCCAGCAGCCCGGGACAGGGTTATCAGCCCCAGCATTTT. Amino acid sequence: CASSPGQGYQPQHF.

The V and J genes are TRBV7-8 and TRBJ1-1, with 7 nucleotides matching TRBD1. The CDR3 extends over 14 amino acids. Germline CDR1 reads SGHVS; CDR2 reads FQNEAQ. V dropped 5 bases and J dropped 7; count of bases not matched to a gene: 10. The CDR3 region is CASSRSEGAGEAFF. Written as DNA, the CDR3 is TGTGCCAGCAGCAGGTCCGAGGGGGCGGGTGAAGCTTTCTTT.

This clone appeared many times. V is TRBV2 and J is TRBJ2-2; 8 bases fit TRBD1. This CDR3 contains 13 residues. The V and J ends lost 9 bases and 5 bases, in that order; junction bases with no gene match: 5. The V gene's germline CDR1 is SNHLY and CDR2 FYNNEI. As DNA, the CDR3 is TGTGCCAGAGACAGGGGAGGAACCGGGGAGCTGTTTTTT. Its translation is CARDRGGTGELFF.